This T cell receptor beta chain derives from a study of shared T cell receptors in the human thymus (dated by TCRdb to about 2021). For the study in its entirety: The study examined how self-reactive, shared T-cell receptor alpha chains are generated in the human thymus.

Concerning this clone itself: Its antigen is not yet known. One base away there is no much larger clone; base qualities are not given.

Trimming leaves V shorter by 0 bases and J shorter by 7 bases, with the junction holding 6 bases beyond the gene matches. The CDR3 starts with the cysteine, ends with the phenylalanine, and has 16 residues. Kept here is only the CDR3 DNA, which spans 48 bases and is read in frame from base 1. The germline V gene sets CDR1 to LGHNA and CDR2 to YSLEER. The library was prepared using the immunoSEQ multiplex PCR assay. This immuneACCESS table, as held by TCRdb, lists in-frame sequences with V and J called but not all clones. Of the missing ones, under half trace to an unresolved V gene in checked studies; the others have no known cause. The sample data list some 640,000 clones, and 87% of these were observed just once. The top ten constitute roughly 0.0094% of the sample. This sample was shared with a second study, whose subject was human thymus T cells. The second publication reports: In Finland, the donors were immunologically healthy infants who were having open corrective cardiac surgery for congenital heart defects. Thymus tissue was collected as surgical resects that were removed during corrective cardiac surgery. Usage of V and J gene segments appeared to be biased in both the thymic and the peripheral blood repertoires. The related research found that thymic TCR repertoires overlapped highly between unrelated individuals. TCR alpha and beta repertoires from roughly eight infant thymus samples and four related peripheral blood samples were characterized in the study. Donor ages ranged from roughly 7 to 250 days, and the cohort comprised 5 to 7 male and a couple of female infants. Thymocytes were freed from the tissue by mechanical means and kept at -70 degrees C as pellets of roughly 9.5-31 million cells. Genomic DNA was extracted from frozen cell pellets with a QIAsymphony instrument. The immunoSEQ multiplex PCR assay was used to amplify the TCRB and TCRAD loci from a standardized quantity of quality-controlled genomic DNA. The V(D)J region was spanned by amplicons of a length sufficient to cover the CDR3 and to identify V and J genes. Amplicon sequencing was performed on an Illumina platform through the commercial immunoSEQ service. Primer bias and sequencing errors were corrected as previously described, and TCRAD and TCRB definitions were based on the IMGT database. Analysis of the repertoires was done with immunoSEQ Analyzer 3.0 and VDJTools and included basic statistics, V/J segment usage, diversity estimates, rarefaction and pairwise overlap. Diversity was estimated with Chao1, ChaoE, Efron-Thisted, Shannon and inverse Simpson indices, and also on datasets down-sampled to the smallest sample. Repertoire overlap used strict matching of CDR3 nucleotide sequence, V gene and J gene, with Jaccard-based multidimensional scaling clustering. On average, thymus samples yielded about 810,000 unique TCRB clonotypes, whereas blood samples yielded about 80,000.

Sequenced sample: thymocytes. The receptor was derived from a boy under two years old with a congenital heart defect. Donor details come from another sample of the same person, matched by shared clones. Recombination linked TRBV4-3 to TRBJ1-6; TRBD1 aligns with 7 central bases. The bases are TGCGCCAGCAGCCAAGATGGGGGACAGAGCAATTCACCCCTCCACTTT. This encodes CASSQDGGQSNSPLHF.